A single sample gave rise to the 8 T cell receptor beta chains below, sequenced in a study of OX40 agonist ivuxolimab in advanced cancers. The method was immunoSEQ multiplex PCR; TCRdb's version includes in-frame clones alone and lacks a portion of them. The top ten clones hold 11% to 15% of a sample with some 60,000 clones, 91% of them seen once. The sample was CD4+ or CD8+ T cells sorted from blood, taken in a trial of the OX40 agonist ivuxolimab. The receptors originated from an adult with an advanced solid tumor such as melanoma, head and neck, liver or kidney cancer.

V usage is TRBV10-2 and J usage is TRBJ2-3, with 11 bases aligning to TRBD2. The junction had 14 bases not matched to a gene; V was cut back by 10 bases and J by 2 bases. This CDR3 contains 17 residues. From germline, CDR1 is WSHSY and CDR2 SAAADI. CDR3 residues: CATSTSGTIGNTDTQYF. The CDR3 DNA follows: TGCGCCACCTCGACTAGCGGGACAATCGGAAACACAGATACGCAGTATTTT.

The DNA of the CDR3 is TGCGCCAGTGCAGGGGACCCTCCCTATGGCTACACCTTC. It yields the protein CASAGDPPYGYTF. J is TRBJ1-2 and V is TRBV5-1, with D possibly TRBD1 on 6 matching bases. In germline, CDR1 is SGHRS, CDR2 YFSETQ. Trimming shortened V by 8 bases and J by 4 bases, and 15 bases separated the two germline ends. The CDR3 spans 13 residues.

This clone was detected only once. The genes are TRBV27 and TRBJ1-1; no clear D gene. The CDR3 has 17 amino acids. V lost 0 bases and J lost 0, with 14 bases in between. CDR1 is MNHEY and CDR2 is SMNVEV in the germline V gene (reference sequence). CDR3 sequence reads: CASSLSPNLGMNTEAFF. Here the CDR3 DNA reads TGTGCCAGCAGTTTATCTCCTAATTTGGGAATGAACACTGAAGCTTTCTTT.

J is TRBJ2-1 and V is TRBV6-5, with TRBD2 matching over 7 bases. This CDR3 contains 15 residues. With V trimmed by 6 bases and J by 8 bases, 13 bases remained unmatched. CDR1 MNHEY and CDR2 SVGAGI come from the germline V gene. The CDR3 loop is CASSLRDYSVYEQFF. The CDR3 DNA is TGTGCCAGCAGCCTCCGGGACTACTCCGTTTATGAGCAGTTCTTC.

The V call is TRBV9, the J call TRBJ2-5, with D unresolved. Germline V lookup: CDR1 SGDLS, CDR2 YYNGEE. V dropped 3 bases and J dropped 1 base, with 13 bases sitting between them. This CDR3 region has 15 residues. CDR3 loop: CASSAQLGPQETQYF. The CDR3 bases are TGTGCCAGCAGCGCCCAGCTGGGCCCCCAAGAGACCCAGTACTTC.

The J gene is TRBJ1-5, the V gene TRBV15, with 8 bases fitting TRBD1. Germline values: CDR1 LNHNV, CDR2 YYDKDF (reference sequence). This CDR3 is 15 amino acids long. The V and J ends lost 5 bases and 1 base, in that order; junction bases with no gene match: 4. This chain's CDR3 is CATSERTGSNQPQHF. The CDR3 nucleotides read TGTGCCACCAGCGAGAGGACAGGGAGCAATCAGCCCCAGCATTTT. The variable domain in full, with the rest retrieved from reference TRBV15 and TRBJ1-5, is DAMVIQNPRYQVTQFGKPVTLSCSQTLNHNVMYWYQQKSSQAPKLLFHYYDKDFNNEADTPDNFQSRRPNTSFCFLDIRSPGLGDTAMYLCATSERTGSNQPQHFGDGTRLSIL.

This chain uses TRBV7-2 with TRBJ1-5, with a weak D call TRBD1 (6 bases). This CDR3 comprises 14 residues. CDR1 is SGHTA, CDR2 FQGNSA, per germline. V was pared by 6 bases and J by 2 bases, with 11 bases between. CDR3 protein: CASSAGGGNQPQHF. DNA for the CDR3: TGTGCCAGCAGTGCTGGGGGCGGCAATCAGCCCCAGCATTTT.

The rearrangement joins TRBV27 to TRBJ2-1; 7 bases match TRBD2. This CDR3 spans 16 amino acids. V shed 1 base, J shed 4 bases, and the junction held 7 bases outside the gene matches. Per germline, CDR1 MNHEY and CDR2 SMNVEV (reference sequence). The CDR3 DNA reads as TGTGCCAGCAGTTTATTAGGCGGGAGTGTTTACAATGAGCAGTTCTTC. This translates into CASSLLGGSVYNEQFF.